These 19 T cell receptor beta chains were all obtained from the same sample, sequenced in a study of blood T cells in healthy people across ages. The use of a sample-barcoded 5' primer and a J-beta primer mix characterized a second PCR of roughly 7 to 11 cycles. Each CDR3 protein is one row after TCRdb ran MiXCR on the 5' RACE reads. The sample has 1.5 million to 1.9 million distinct CDR3 sequences; 35% to 45% are singletons. The specimen sequenced was blood. These receptors all come from a woman between 18 and 29 years old in good health.

In its sample, this clonotype was seen a few times. This chain joins TRBV12-3 or TRBV12-4 and TRBJ1-1; D gene unclear. The CDR3 consists of 13 residues. Trimming took off 7 bases at V and 3 bases at J, with 12 bases between the two ends. The chain's CDR3 is CASTQPGHTEAFF. In DNA, the CDR3 is TGTGCCAGCACCCAACCTGGGCACACTGAAGCTTTCTTT.

This sequence joins TRBV7-9 and TRBJ2-1; 8 bases line up with TRBD1. Germline assignment: CDR1 SEHNR and CDR2 FQNEAQ (reference sequence). The CDR3 is made up of 14 amino acids. V shed 5 bases, J shed 10 bases, and the junction held 10 bases outside the gene matches. The CDR3 sequence: CASSQGQAAYEQFF. The CDR3 DNA follows: TGTGCCAGCAGCCAGGGACAGGCAGCCTACGAGCAGTTCTTC. The entire variable domain, with the rest obtained from reference TRBV7-9 and TRBJ2-1, is as follows: DTGVSQNPRHKITKRGQNVTFRCDPISEHNRLYWYRQTLGQGPEFLTYFQNEAQLEKSRLLSDRFSAERPKGSFSTLEIQRTEQGDSAMYLCASSQGQAAYEQFFGPGTRLTVL.

Comments on this clonotype: An end of the junction does not agree with germline; a read error may underlie this. The chain is built from TRBV7-6 and TRBJ2-5; D possibly corresponds to TRBD2 (5 bases). This CDR3 contains 13 residues. Germline values: CDR1 SGHVS, CDR2 FNYEAQ. CDR3 coding DNA: TGTGCCAACAGCTCCGGACTGGAAGAGACCCAGTACTTC. Amino acids: CANSSGLEETQYF.

This clonotype occurred a few times. The chain joins TRBV28 to TRBJ2-3; TRBD2 might be the D (6 bases). Germline V gives CDR1 MDHEN, CDR2 SYDVKM. With 5 bases removed from V and 1 base from J, the gap between germline ends came to 16 bases. The CDR3 totals 16 residues. In DNA form, the CDR3 reads TGTGCCAGCAGTCAACTCCGGGACTCCCGCACAGATACGCAGTATTTT. This sequence encodes CASSQLRDSRTDTQYF.

The chain couples TRBV7-2 to TRBJ1-1; 8 bases line up with TRBD1. Per the germline V gene, CDR1 is SGHTA and CDR2 is FQGNSA. The V segment lost 5 bases and the J segment 4 bases; nucleotides outside the gene matches: 9. This CDR3 is 15 amino acids long. The CDR3 DNA follows: TGTGCCAGCAGCGGTAGACAGGGGCGACGCACTGAAGCTTTCTTT. This codes for CASSGRQGRRTEAFF.

There are a few counts of this clonotype. The chain has TRBV29-1 and TRBJ1-1, with a possible D match to TRBD1 (6 bases). Germline V CDR1 and CDR2: SQVTM, ANQGSEA. The CDR3 covers 11 residues. The V end lost 4 bases, the J end lost 11 bases, and 14 bases lay between the germline ends. The CDR3, as DNA: TGCAGCGTTGGAGTACAGGGTGGGGCTTTCTTT. Its protein product is CSVGVQGGAFF.

The rearrangement links TRBV27 to TRBJ2-1; 7 bases map to TRBD1. The CDR3 sequence is 15 residues long. Germline V gene lookup returns CDR1 MNHEY and CDR2 SMNVEV (reference sequence). Trimming took 3 bases from V and 2 from J; bases not matched to a gene: 4. The CDR3 reads CASSLGQPPYNEQFF. Written as DNA, the CDR3 is TGTGCCAGCAGTTTGGGACAGCCTCCCTACAATGAGCAGTTCTTC.

J is TRBJ2-1 and V is TRBV4-3; no clear D gene. Trimming removed 5 bases at V and 5 bases at J, with 13 bases between. The CDR3 is made up of 14 amino acids. The V gene's germline CDR1 is LGHNA and CDR2 YSLEER. As DNA, the CDR3 is TGCGCCAGCAGCTCCTCGGACGGTCACAATGAGCAGTTCTTC. Amino acids: CASSSSDGHNEQFF.

The V call is TRBV20-1, the J call TRBJ2-1; a possible D gene is TRBD2 (6 bases). Germline loops: CDR1 DFQATT, CDR2 SNEGSKA (reference sequence). Trimming left V 0 bases short and J 7 bases short, with 16 bases between. The CDR3 has 15 residues. The CDR3 loop is CSARDESRGFNEQFF. The CDR3 DNA is TGCAGTGCTAGAGATGAATCGCGGGGTTTTAATGAGCAGTTCTTC.

The chain has TRBV20-1 and TRBJ1-2, with a possible D match to TRBD1 (6 bases). CDR3 length: 16 amino acids. Per germline, CDR1 DFQATT and CDR2 SNEGSKA (reference sequence). V was shortened by 0 bases and J by 7 bases, with 21 bases between the two germline ends. The CDR3 reads CSARDRVWGTRFGYTF. DNA for the CDR3: TGCAGTGCTAGAGATAGGGTATGGGGGACAAGATTTGGCTACACCTTC.

The chain carries TRBV28 and TRBJ2-6; TRBD1 matches 8 bases. The germline CDR1 and CDR2 sequences are MDHEN and SYDVKM. The CDR3 spans 14 residues. The V gene end was trimmed by 8 bases and the J gene end by 2 bases; junction bases not matched to a gene: 2. The CDR3 nucleotides read TGTGCCAGCCAGGGGGCGGCTGGGGCCAACGTCCTGACTTTC. Its protein product is CASQGAAGANVLTF.

About this clonotype: Compared with germline, one end of the junction differs, possibly owing to a read error. V usage is TRBV20-1 and J usage is TRBJ2-5; D is perhaps TRBD1 (6 bases). The DNA end favors TRBJ2-7, so the J call may be wrong. There are 14 residues in the CDR3. Germline CDR1 reads DFQATT; CDR2 reads SNEGSKA (reference sequence). CDR3 nucleotide sequence: TGCGGTGCTAGAACCGGGACATGGGACCACGAGCAGTACTTC. Translated, it gives CGARTGTWDHEQYF.

The table lists this clonotype with a count of one. The chain employs TRBV5-1 and TRBJ1-6; D is perhaps TRBD1 (6 bases). V was shortened by 0 bases and J by 7 bases, with 14 bases between the two germline ends. CDR1 and CDR2 (germline): SGHRS, YFSETQ. This CDR3 is built from 16 residues. CDR3 coding DNA: TGCGCCAGCAGCTTGGTTCTGACAGGAATCAATTCACCCCTCCACTTT. Translated, it gives CASSLVLTGINSPLHF.

This chain links TRBV12-5 with TRBJ2-5; D is uncertain. Deletions cut 2 bases from V and 11 bases from J, with 15 bases between. Germline lookup yields CDR1 LGHNT and CDR2 FRNRAP. This CDR3 spans 13 amino acids. The CDR3 sequence is CASGLYSYNEQYF. For the CDR3, the DNA is TGTGCTAGTGGTTTGTACAGTTACAATGAGCAGTACTTC.

The genes are TRBV7-9 and TRBJ1-2, with a weak D call TRBD1 (5 bases). V dropped 2 bases and J dropped 6 bases, with 13 bases sitting between them. Looked up from germline, CDR1 is SEHNR and CDR2 is FQNEAQ (reference sequence). CDR3 size: 14 residues. The CDR3: CASSLSVGDHGYTF. CDR3 DNA sequence: TGTGCCAGCAGCTTATCGGTGGGGGACCATGGCTACACCTTC.

V gene TRBV6-5 combines with J gene TRBJ1-1; 8 bases fit TRBD1. Trimming at V came to 6 bases and at J to 7 bases, leaving 16 bases not matched to a gene. Germline lookup yields CDR1 MNHEY and CDR2 SVGAGI. The CDR3 length is 16 residues. The CDR3 coding sequence is TGTGCCAGCAGCACGGAATCGGACAGGGTAGGTGTTGAAGCTTTCTTT. Translated, it gives CASSTESDRVGVEAFF.

There are a few counts of this clonotype. CDR3 loop: CASSLASGRLWEQYF. Written as DNA, the CDR3 is TGTGCCAGCAGTCTAGCCAGCGGGAGGTTATGGGAGCAGTACTTC. The chain combines TRBV27 with TRBJ2-7; the match to TRBD2 covers 9 bases. The CDR3 length is 15 residues. Germline V gene lookup returns CDR1 MNHEY and CDR2 SMNVEV (reference sequence). The J segment lost 7 bases and the V segment lost 5 bases, leaving 12 bases of the junction unmatched.

J is TRBJ2-1 and V is TRBV2, with D possibly being TRBD2 (5 bases). The CDR3 covers 14 residues. The V and J ends lost 6 bases and 7 bases respectively, with 16 bases between them. Germline CDR1 and CDR2: SNHLY and FYNNEI. The CDR3 DNA reads TGTGCCAGCAGCCCCCAGACTACGGGAAATGAGCAGTTCTTC. Protein product: CASSPQTTGNEQFF.

As to this clonotype: A read error is possible here, since a much larger clone lies one base away. This chain uses TRBV12-3 or TRBV12-4 with TRBJ1-1, with unresolved D. The CDR3 loop spans 15 amino acids. Trimming left V 5 bases short and J 0 bases short, with 13 bases between. CDR3 protein: CASSPCLGVNTEAFF. CDR3 DNA: TGTGCCAGCAGTCCCTGTCTTGGAGTGAACACTGAAGCTTTCTTT.